The 2 T cell receptor beta chains given below trace back to one sample, sequenced in a study of blood T cell repertoires in COVID-19. The data were produced by immunoSEQ multiplex PCR, yet TCRdb's version contains in-frame clones alone and is incomplete. Altogether approximately 350,000 clones are present, 65% to 85% being singletons, with the ten largest covering 2.5% to 3.5%. The sequenced sample consisted of peripheral blood. The receptors here all came from a man aged 25-40 years with active or convalescent COVID-19.

The V gene is TRBV24-1, the J gene TRBJ1-1; TRBD1 matches 7 bases. CDR1 KGHDR and CDR2 SFDVKD come from the germline V gene. V lost 4 bases, J lost 9 bases, and 4 bases stayed unmatched. The CDR3 has 12 amino acids. CDR3 nucleotides: TGTGCCACCAGTGAAGGGACAGAAAAAGCTTTCTTT. This codes for CATSEGTEKAFF.

V and J are TRBV5-5 and TRBJ2-7; 7 bases align to TRBD1. This CDR3 has 14 amino acids. The germline gives CDR1 SGHKS, CDR2 YYEKEE (reference sequence). J lost 3 bases, V lost 3 bases, and 6 bases had no gene match. CDR3 in amino acids: CASSWRTGNYEQYF. Written as DNA, the CDR3 is TGTGCCAGCAGCTGGAGGACAGGTAACTACGAGCAGTACTTC.